This TCR beta chain is from a study of blood T cell repertoires in COVID-19. Study background: The United States, Italy and Spain supplied acute and convalescent COVID-19 samples. In each case, the material was cDNA or gDNA derived from T cells, B-cell-depleted T cells, or PBMCs.

The CDR3 runs to 16 residues. CDR1 and CDR2 from the germline V gene are SGDLS and YYNGEE. With 0 bases clipped from V and 3 bases from J, the junction kept 3 bases outside the gene matches. TCRdb keeps only in-frame clones here, not all; method: immunoSEQ multiplex PCR. This table holds 250,000 to 350,000 clones, approximately 86% found once. Recruited during active infection, patients (from Seattle) were subsequently followed longitudinally. This receptor was obtained from a human donor with COVID-19, enrolled during active disease. The donor label of this sample is uncertain. The chain carries TRBV9 and TRBJ2-1; 10 bases are shared with TRBD2. The sample consisted of peripheral blood. CDR3 coding DNA: TGTGCCAGCAGCGTAGGGGCTAGCGGGGGCTACAATGAGCAGTTCTTC. It is translated as CASSVGASGGYNEQFF.